This T cell receptor beta chain appears in the sequencing data of a study of T cell responses to AZD1222 COVID-19 vaccine. The overall study: Second-dose intervals near 4 or 12 weeks were combined.

The germline gives CDR1 SGHNT, CDR2 YYREEE (reference sequence). The CDR3 runs 15 residues. After removal of 4 bases from V and 8 bases from J, the junction contained 14 bases not matched to a gene. Using immunoSEQ multiplex PCR, the repertoire was profiled, and TCRdb retains in-frame clones only, with some absent. The sample shows more than 75,000 clones, about 90% of them seen only once. A remark on this clone: Antigen specificity is unknown.

Study results and limitations: White British people made up most donors, females outnumbered males, and clonal diversity was possibly underestimated. Of spike-specific TCRs, nearly half reportedly target regions left unmutated in variants.

This sequence was found in an adult in good health. The chain joins TRBV5-4 to TRBJ1-2; TRBD1 matches 7 bases. This sample comprised peripheral blood, obtained on day 0 of AZD1222 vaccination. The CDR3 nucleotides read TGTGCCAGCAGCCTAGACCGACAGGGACGATTAGGCTACACCTTC. Protein: CASSLDRQGRLGYTF. Complete variable domain (other parts from reference TRBV5-4 and TRBJ1-2): ETGVTQSPTHLIKTRGQQVTLRCSSQSGHNTVSWYQQALGQGPQFIFQYYREEENGRGNFPPRFSGLQFPNYSSELNVNALELDDSALYLCASSLDRQGRLGYTFGSGTRLTVV.